This T cell receptor (beta chain) was recovered during a study of shared clonotypes between healthy human individuals. Findings and caveats of the study: The naive CD4 repertoires of several donors were compared, and approximately 5.3% of clonotypes were shared. Inspection by rarefaction showed sorted-subset sequencing to be incomplete despite large depth. Memory subsets had estimated richness that was generally smaller than that of naive subsets.

This table comes from immunoSEQ multiplex PCR, and its TCRdb copy is limited to in-frame clones, with some not included. Of more than 2 million clones listed, around 93% are singletons. The germline CDR1 and CDR2 sequences are MDHEN and SYDVKM. Trimming removed 8 bases at V and 0 bases at J, with 8 bases between. The CDR3 extends over 14 amino acids. CD8 cells regarded as naive lacked CD45RO, were positively chosen for CCR7, and omitted terminally differentiated effector memory CD45RA+ cells. Regarding this clone: No antigen is known for it.

The chain joins TRBV28 to TRBJ1-6; D call uncertain. This receptor was obtained from a man aged 18 to 30 in good health. Some clones in this sample may be carry-over from other donors' samples. The specimen was naive CD8+ T cells from PBMCs. CDR3 sequence: CASGRGSYNSPLHF. The CDR3 DNA sequence: TGTGCCAGCGGTCGGGGCTCCTATAATTCACCCCTCCACTTT.